The 19 T cell receptor beta chains below were found in one sample sequenced in a study of blood T cell repertoires in COVID-19. Only in-frame clones appear in the TCRdb table, and some are missing; sequencing was by immunoSEQ multiplex PCR. The top ten clones hold roughly 6.7% of a sample with some 190,000 clones, 80% of them seen once. Sample: peripheral blood. Receptor source: a man aged 55 to 70 with acute or convalescent COVID-19.

J is TRBJ2-1 and V is TRBV18, with 8 bases that match TRBD1. V shed 9 bases and J 4 bases; nucleotides not matched to a gene: 11. Germline loops: CDR1 KGHSH, CDR2 LQKENI. The CDR3 contains 15 residues. This chain's CDR3 is CASSLGTGLYNEQFF. In DNA, the CDR3 is TGTGCCAGTTCCCTAGGGACAGGATTGTACAATGAGCAGTTCTTC.

The chain recombines TRBV6-5 with TRBJ1-6; 10 bases agree with TRBD1. From germline, CDR1 is MNHEY and CDR2 SVGAGI. Trimming cost V 5 bases and J 9 bases; bases outside gene matches: 4. This CDR3 has 14 residues. In nucleotides, the CDR3 is TGTGCCAGCAGTCGGACAGGGGGAAGTTCACCCCTCCACTTT. Protein sequence: CASSRTGGSSPLHF.

This sequence joins TRBV2 and TRBJ1-5; D possibly corresponds to TRBD1 (6 bases). The CDR3 length is 14 residues. Germline lookup yields CDR1 SNHLY and CDR2 FYNNEI. V lost 6 bases and J lost 7, with 16 bases in between. The CDR3 loop is CASRKNREGQPQHF. In DNA, the CDR3 is TGTGCCAGCAGGAAAAACAGGGAAGGGCAGCCCCAGCATTTT.

This rearrangement joins TRBV9 to TRBJ2-7; D might be TRBD1 (5 bases). This CDR3 comprises 15 residues. CDR1 SGDLS and CDR2 YYNGEE come from the germline V gene. The germline V and J ends were trimmed by 0 bases and 2 bases, with 12 bases remaining between them. The CDR3 DNA is TGTGCCAGCAGCGTAGCTCCGGCAGGGCCCTACGAGCAGTACTTC. It specifies CASSVAPAGPYEQYF.

This clone came up a few times. The chain combines TRBV5-4 with TRBJ1-2; possible D gene TRBD1, 6 bases. Trimming took 0 bases from V and 0 from J, leaving 9 bases between them. This CDR3 has 15 amino acids. CDR1 SGHNT and CDR2 YYREEE come from the germline V gene (reference sequence). DNA of the CDR3: TGTGCCAGCAGCTTGGGGACAGAGACTAACTATGGCTACACCTTC. The encoded protein is CASSLGTETNYGYTF.

The V gene is TRBV15, the J gene TRBJ1-4; TRBD1 matches 10 bases. Germline CDR1 is LNHNV and CDR2 is YYDKDF (reference sequence). The trim removed 1 base at V and 8 bases at J, leaving 10 bases unmatched. This CDR3 contains 17 residues. The CDR3 DNA sequence: TGTGCCACCAGCAGAGGGGGTTCCGACAGGGGGCGGGAAAAACTGTTTTTT. This translates into CATSRGGSDRGREKLFF.

This chain uses TRBV20-1 with TRBJ1-1; no reliable D call. The CDR3 is 12 amino acids. The V gene lost 6 bases and the J gene lost 2 bases, with 10 bases spanning the gap. Per germline, CDR1 DFQATT and CDR2 SNEGSKA (reference sequence). CDR3 nucleotides: TGCAGTGCCAGTACATCAAACACTGAAGCTTTCTTT. This gives the protein CSASTSNTEAFF.

This clone appeared once. The chain recombines TRBV21-1 with TRBJ2-2; TRBD1, as called in the table, went unchecked against the DNA. TRBV21-1 is listed as a pseudogene. CDR3 size: 14 residues. CDR3 loop: CASSKGPHPWELFF. The DNA of the CDR3 is TGTGCCAGCAGCAAAGGGCCTCACCCCTGGGAGCTGTTTTTT.

The rearrangement joins TRBV29-1 to TRBJ2-7, with TRBD1 identical over 8 bases. CDR1 and CDR2 from the germline V gene are SQVTM and ANQGSEA. The CDR3 has 14 amino acids. V shed 6 bases and J 3 bases; nucleotides not matched to a gene: 10. CDR3 loop: CSVLYGTGDYEQYF. The CDR3 nucleotides are TGCAGCGTCCTTTACGGGACAGGAGACTACGAGCAGTACTTC.

V gene TRBV5-8 combines with J gene TRBJ2-3, with 10 bases that match TRBD2. The CDR3 has 16 residues. Germline values: CDR1 SGHTS, CDR2 YDEGEE. V lost 5 bases to trimming and J lost 0 bases; unmatched junction nucleotides: 6. CDR3 bases: TGTGCCAGCAGGCTGCCGGGACTAGCGAGCACAGATACGCAGTATTTT. This gives the protein CASRLPGLASTDTQYF. Using reference TRBV5-8 and TRBJ2-3 for the parts outside the CDR3, the full variable domain is EAGVTQSPTHLIKTRGQQATLRCSPISGHTSVYWYQQALGLGLQFLLWYDEGEERNRGNFPPRFSGRQFPNYSSELNVNALELEDSALYLCASRLPGLASTDTQYFGPGTRLTVL.

V usage is TRBV9 and J usage is TRBJ2-2; 8 positions match TRBD1. This CDR3 contains 17 residues. The junction had 9 bases not matched to a gene; V was cut back by 0 bases and J by 5 bases. Germline V gene lookup returns CDR1 SGDLS and CDR2 YYNGEE. CDR3 DNA sequence: TGTGCCAGCAGCGTAGCTCCGGGTACAGGGGGGACCGGGGAGCTGTTTTTT. This codes for CASSVAPGTGGTGELFF.

CDR3 DNA sequence: TGTGCCAGCTCACCCGGGGGGGGCGGGAATCAGCCCCAGCATTTT. Protein: CASSPGGGGNQPQHF. V gene TRBV18 combines with J gene TRBJ1-5, with D perhaps matching TRBD1 (6 bases). The CDR3 loop spans 15 amino acids. V shed 3 bases and J shed 4 bases, with 13 bases lying between them. Germline V gives CDR1 KGHSH, CDR2 LQKENI.

This clone was seen just once. V usage is TRBV7-2 and J usage is TRBJ1-2; 7 positions match TRBD1. The V segment lost 1 base and the J segment 4 bases; nucleotides outside the gene matches: 3. This CDR3 region has 14 residues. The germline gives CDR1 SGHTA, CDR2 FQGNSA. Written as DNA, the CDR3 is TGTGCCAGCAGCTTAGGGACAGGAATCTATGGCTACACCTTC. It codes for CASSLGTGIYGYTF.

This chain uses TRBV5-1 with TRBJ1-5; 8 nucleotides line up with TRBD1. The CDR3 contains 15 residues. The germline CDR1 and CDR2 sequences are SGHRS and YFSETQ. Trimming cost V 0 bases and J 6 bases; bases outside gene matches: 5. The CDR3 DNA sequence: TGCGCCAGCAGCTTGGACGGACAGGGTGGTCAGCCCCAGCATTTT. Its protein product is CASSLDGQGGQPQHF. The whole variable domain, remainder taken from reference TRBV5-1 and TRBJ1-5, is KAGVTQTPRYLIKTRGQQVTLSCSPISGHRSVSWYQQTPGQGLQFLFEYFSETQRNKGNFPGRFSGRQFSNSRSEMNVSTLELGDSALYLCASSLDGQGGQPQHFGDGTRLSIL.

The chain joins TRBV7-2 to TRBJ2-3; D possibly corresponds to TRBD2 (6 bases). V was clipped by 1 base and J by 1 base, with 12 bases between them. CDR3 length: 16 amino acids. Germline lookup yields CDR1 SGHTA and CDR2 FQGNSA. The CDR3 sequence is CASSLERGGGTDTQYF. CDR3 DNA sequence: TGTGCCAGCAGCTTAGAGAGGGGCGGGGGCACAGATACGCAGTATTTT.

The chain has TRBV27 and TRBJ2-7, with 9 bases fitting TRBD2. Germline V gene data show CDR1 as MNHEY and CDR2 as SMNVEV (reference sequence). CDR3 length equals 14 residues. J lost 4 bases, V lost 6 bases, and 7 bases had no gene match. CDR3 in DNA: TGTGCCAGCAGATTCGGGACTAGCCTTTACGAGCAGTACTTC. This sequence encodes CASRFGTSLYEQYF.

The rearrangement links TRBV6-2 or TRBV6-3 to TRBJ2-1; no definite D call. V was clipped by 2 bases and J by 7 bases, with 12 bases between them. The CDR3 runs to 14 residues. The V gene's germline CDR1 is MNHEY and CDR2 SVGEGT. CDR3 protein: CASSYTRPSNEQFF. CDR3 DNA sequence: TGTGCCAGCAGTTACACGAGGCCCAGTAATGAGCAGTTCTTC.

V gene TRBV3-1 (or the pseudogene TRBV3-2) combines with J gene TRBJ2-5, with 11 bases identical to TRBD2. CDR1 is LGHDT, CDR2 YNNKEL, per germline (reference sequence). The CDR3 covers 16 residues. V trimming: 5 bases; J trimming: 5 bases; junction bases outside the gene matches: 10. CDR3 region: CASSFEPGLADETQYF. In DNA form, the CDR3 reads TGTGCCAGCAGCTTCGAGCCGGGACTAGCGGATGAGACCCAGTACTTC.

This chain links TRBV15 with TRBJ2-7; 8 bases map to TRBD2. Per germline, CDR1 LNHNV and CDR2 YYDKDF (reference sequence). The CDR3 is made up of 17 amino acids. J was trimmed by 5 bases and V by 0 bases; bases with no gene match: 12. CDR3 region: CATSRDATSGGQNEQYF. CDR3 in DNA: TGTGCCACCAGCAGAGATGCCACTAGCGGAGGCCAGAACGAGCAGTACTTC. Combining the CDR3 with reference TRBV15 and TRBJ2-7 gives the whole variable domain DAMVIQNPRYQVTQFGKPVTLSCSQTLNHNVMYWYQQKSSQAPKLLFHYYDKDFNNEADTPDNFQSRRPNTSFCFLDIRSPGLGDTAMYLCATSRDATSGGQNEQYFGPGTRLTVT.